A selection of T cell receptor beta chains follows, all from one sample in a study of T cells after somatic rescue of genetic block. Sequencing used immunoSEQ multiplex PCR; TCRdb keeps in-frame clones, though not all of them. In the table there are 110,000 or so clones, around 90% of which are singletons. The sample consisted of peripheral blood mononuclear cells (PBMCs). The receptors were gathered from a woman aged 18-30 years. Both conserved end residues are part of each CDR3. A D gene is named only where the DNA matches it firmly. Clone size is given for some rows only: seen once, a few or many times, or a class if the clone is expanded.

clone size | J gene | D gene | V gene | CDR3 length | CDR3 DNA | CDR3 protein
NA | TRBJ1-5 | NA | TRBV2 | 15 | TGTGCCAGCAGTGAAGAGATGGGGCTGGGACAGCCCCAGCATTTT | CASSEEMGLGQPQHF
NA | TRBJ1-2 | NA | TRBV18 | 13 | TGTGCCAGCTCACCAGGGGAGTATTATGGCTACACCTTC | CASSPGEYYGYTF
NA | TRBJ2-3 | TRBD2 | TRBV7-3 | 18 | TGTGCCAGCAGCTTAAGAGGTTCTAGCGGGGAGCGGGCAGATACGCAGTATTTT | CASSLRGSSGERADTQYF
NA | TRBJ1-1 | NA | TRBV30 | 15 | TGTGCCTGGAGTGAAGCTTATAAATTGAGGGCTGAAGCTTTCTTT | CAWSEAYKLRAEAFF
NA | TRBJ2-3 | NA | TRBV19 | 15 | TGTGCCAGTAGTATCCGGGAAGGGAGCACAGATACGCAGTATTTT | CASSIREGSTDTQYF
few | TRBJ1-1 | NA | TRBV9 | 17 | TGTGCCAGCAGCGTAGGGTCCGCTTGGTCCCTGAACACTGAAGCTTTCTTT | CASSVGSAWSLNTEAFF
NA | TRBJ2-2 | NA | TRBV19 | 14 | TGTGCCAGCCCCATGCGGCTAAACACCGGGGAGCTGTTTTTT | CASPMRLNTGELFF
once | TRBJ2-5 | NA | TRBV7-9 | 11 | TGTGCCAGCACCCCTCACCCCACTCAGTACTTC | CASTPHPTQYF
NA | TRBJ1-1 | NA | TRBV9 | 15 | TGTGCCAGCAGCCTAGGTGGGGTCGGGGACACTGAAGCTTTCTTT | CASSLGGVGDTEAFF
NA | TRBJ2-7 | NA | TRBV19 | 14 | TGTGCCAGTAGCGCAGGGGCGGGATCCTACGAGCAGTACTTC | CASSAGAGSYEQYF
NA | TRBJ1-6 | NA | TRBV6-6 | 14 | TGTGCCAGCAGTGCCCGGGACAAAGATTCACCCCTCCACTTT | CASSARDKDSPLHF
NA | TRBJ1-2 | NA | TRBV13 | 13 | TGTGCCAGCAGCTTAGAGGCAGGCTATGGCTACACCTTC | CASSLEAGYGYTF
once | TRBJ1-2 | TRBD1 | TRBV30 | 11 | TGTGCCGCAGACAGGGGCAATGGCTACACCTTC | CAADRGNGYTF
NA | TRBJ1-1 | NA | TRBV6-1 | 14 | TGTGCCAGCAGTGAAAATTGGGTGAACACTGAAGCTTTCTTT | CASSENWVNTEAFF
NA | TRBJ2-1 | TRBD2 | TRBV6-4 | 16 | TGTGCCAGCAGTGACTCGATAGCGGGGGGCTACAATGAGCAGTTCTTC | CASSDSIAGGYNEQFF
NA | TRBJ1-1 | NA | TRBV7-9 | 13 | TGTGCCAGCAGCTTAAATCCGGACACTGAAGCTTTCTTT | CASSLNPDTEAFF
NA | TRBJ1-6 | NA | TRBV19 | 14 | TGTGCCAGTGGCCCGGAGGACAGACAATCCCCCCTCCACTTT | CASGPEDRQSPLHF
few | TRBJ1-1 | NA | TRBV20-1 | 11 | TGCAGTGCTGGACGATACACTGAAGCTTTCTTT | CSAGRYTEAFF
few | TRBJ1-4 | NA | TRBV6-4 | 12 | TGTGCCAGCAGTGACATACGGGGAAAACTGTTTTTT | CASSDIRGKLFF
NA | TRBJ2-1 | TRBD2 | TRBV6-4 | 15 | TGTGCCAGCAGTGACAAACTAGCGGGGGGTGATGAGCAGTTCTTC | CASSDKLAGGDEQFF
NA | TRBJ1-4 | TRBD1 | TRBV5-1 | 15 | TGCGCCAGCAGCGAGCGAGGGACAGGGTATGAAAAACTGTTTTTT | CASSERGTGYEKLFF
NA | TRBJ2-5 | NA | TRBV2 | 14 | TGTGCCAGCCCCTTAGGAGGGGGGAAAGAGACCCAGTACTTC | CASPLGGGKETQYF
NA | TRBJ1-1 | TRBD1 | TRBV4-1 | 16 | TGCGCCAGCAGCCTCCGGACAGGGCGGATGAACACTGAAGCTTTCTTT | CASSLRTGRMNTEAFF
NA | TRBJ1-5 | NA | TRBV14 | 14 | TGTGCCAGCAGCCTTAAACAGGGTTATCAGCCCCAGCATTTT | CASSLKQGYQPQHF
NA | TRBJ2-7 | NA | TRBV7-9 | 13 | TGTGCCAGCAGCCTTGACCTCTCCTACGAGCAGTACTTC | CASSLDLSYEQYF
NA | TRBJ2-7 | NA | TRBV5-5 | 12 | TGTGCCAGCAGCACACAGGGCTACGAGCAGTACTTC | CASSTQGYEQYF
NA | TRBJ2-2 | NA | TRBV5-4 | 16 | TGTGCCAGCAGCTTGATTCCAGGCTCGAACACCGGGGAGCTGTTTTTT | CASSLIPGSNTGELFF
NA | TRBJ1-3 | NA | TRBV30 | 14 | TGTGCCTGGAGCCAAGGGAGAACTGGAAACACCATATATTTT | CAWSQGRTGNTIYF
NA | TRBJ2-7 | TRBD1 | TRBV5-1 | 17 | TGCGCCAGCAGCTTCTCGGTGACGGGACAGGGGTTAAACGAGCAGTACTTC | CASSFSVTGQGLNEQYF
once | TRBJ1-3 | NA | TRBV5-1 | 15 | TGCGCCAGCAGCCATTCCGAAGGGTTCGGAAACACCATATATTTT | CASSHSEGFGNTIYF
NA | TRBJ2-3 | TRBD2 | TRBV7-2 | 16 | TGTGCCAGCAGCTTCTATACTAGCGGGGGGACGGGTACGCAGTATTTT | CASSFYTSGGTGTQYF
NA | TRBJ2-5 | NA | TRBV5-1 | 15 | TGCGCCAGCAGCTTGGAGGGTGGGCTTGGCGAGACCCAGTACTTC | CASSLEGGLGETQYF
NA | TRBJ1-2 | NA | TRBV4-1 | 13 | TGCGCCAGCAGCCAAGGCGAGCTGAAAAACTACACCTTC | CASSQGELKNYTF
NA | TRBJ2-7 | NA | TRBV28 | 16 | TGTGCCAGCAGTTTAAGCGCGGCCAGGCGAACCTACGAGCAGTACTTC | CASSLSAARRTYEQYF
NA | TRBJ1-1 | TRBD1 | TRBV13 | 13 | TGTGCCAGCAGTCCAGGGGGAGGGACTGAAGCTTTCTTT | CASSPGGGTEAFF
NA | TRBJ2-6 | NA | TRBV11-3 | 13 | TGTGCCAGCACCCTATCTGGGGCCAACGTCCTGACTTTC | CASTLSGANVLTF
NA | TRBJ2-7 | NA | TRBV27 | 13 | TGTGCCAGCAGTACCCATACGGCCTACGAGCAGTACTTC | CASSTHTAYEQYF
NA | TRBJ2-1 | NA | TRBV4-3 | 13 | TGCGCCAGCAGCCAAGATATAGGGAATGAGCAGTTCTTC | CASSQDIGNEQFF
few | TRBJ1-2 | TRBD1 | TRBV2 | 14 | TGTGCCAGCAGTCTACAGGGGCCTAACTATGGCTACACCTTC | CASSLQGPNYGYTF
NA | TRBJ2-5 | NA | TRBV29-1 | 16 | TGCAGCGTTGAACTGAGGGTTCGGGTCCCACCGGAGACCCAGTACTTC | CSVELRVRVPPETQYF
NA | TRBJ1-1 | TRBD1 | TRBV9 | 15 | TGTGCCAGCAGCGTAGTCGGACAGGGGAACACTGAAGCTTTCTTT | CASSVVGQGNTEAFF
NA | TRBJ1-5 | NA | TRBV2 | 13 | TGTGCCAGCAGTGTACGGGGGGACCAGCCCCAGCATTTT | CASSVRGDQPQHF
NA | TRBJ2-3 | NA | TRBV11-3 | 14 | TGTGCCAGCAGCTTAGGAGGGGTTGTAGATACGCAGTATTTT | CASSLGGVVDTQYF
NA | TRBJ1-1 | NA | TRBV6-1 | 13 | TGTGCCAGCAGTGCATTACAGGACACTGAAGCTTTCTTT | CASSALQDTEAFF
NA | TRBJ2-2 | TRBD2 | TRBV27 | 14 | TGTGCCAGCAGCCTCAGCGGGGGGCACGGGGAGCTGTTTTTT | CASSLSGGHGELFF
NA | TRBJ2-7 | TRBD2 | TRBV2 | 16 | TGTGCCAGCCTGGGGGGAGGGGAGGGTAGCTCCTACGAGCAGTACTTC | CASLGGGEGSSYEQYF
NA | TRBJ2-3 | NA | TRBV7-2 | 17 | TGTGCCAGCAGCTTAGATGCGTGGCTAGCGAGAGGAGATACGCAGTATTTT | CASSLDAWLARGDTQYF
NA | TRBJ2-1 | NA | TRBV9 | 11 | TGTGCCTCCGGAGGAGCCAGTGAGCAGTTCTTC | CASGGASEQFF
NA | TRBJ1-3 | NA | TRBV7-2 | 15 | TGTGCCAGCAGCTTATGGACAGCATCTGGAAACACCATATATTTT | CASSLWTASGNTIYF
once | TRBJ2-3 | NA | TRBV2 | 13 | TGTGCCATCCGGGGGACGAGCACAGATACGCAGTATTTT | CAIRGTSTDTQYF
NA | TRBJ2-7 | NA | TRBV6-1 | 15 | TGTGCCAGCATTCGCAGCCCCGCGGGCTCCTACGAGCAGTACTTC | CASIRSPAGSYEQYF
once | TRBJ1-4 | NA | TRBV7-7 | 15 | TGTGCCAGCAGTCCCTTGGGAGCAGGGAATGAAAAACTGTTTTTT | CASSPLGAGNEKLFF
NA | TRBJ2-6 | TRBD1 | TRBV28 | 15 | TGTGCCAGCAGTCGACAGGGCTCTGGGGCCAACGTCCTGACTTTC | CASSRQGSGANVLTF
NA | TRBJ1-6 | NA | TRBV6-1 | 14 | TGTGCCAGCAGTGAAGTAGCGGTACAATCACCCCTCCACTTT | CASSEVAVQSPLHF
NA | TRBJ2-3 | TRBD2 | TRBV7-7 | 17 | TGTGCCAGCAGCTCTGGCGTCAGCGGGGGGGCGACAGATACGCAGTATTTT | CASSSGVSGGATDTQYF
NA | TRBJ2-1 | TRBD2 | TRBV4-2 | 21 | TGTGCCAGCAGCCAAGATCCCCCCCCCGCGGGGGGGCAAAACTCCTACAATGAGCAGTTCTTC | CASSQDPPPAGGQNSYNEQFF
NA | TRBJ2-3 | NA | TRBV11-2 | 15 | TGTGCCAGCAGCTTAGATTCGGCACGCACAGATACGCAGTATTTT | CASSLDSARTDTQYF
NA | TRBJ2-1 | NA | TRBV11-2 | 16 | TGTGCCAGCACTTTCGGGCAGGGAGGTTCCTACAATGAGCAGTTCTTC | CASTFGQGGSYNEQFF
NA | TRBJ1-4 | NA | TRBV7-9 | 16 | TGTGCCAGCAGCTACGGCCAGGGGCGACTTAATGAAAAACTGTTTTTT | CASSYGQGRLNEKLFF